This T cell receptor (beta chain) was identified during a study of CD8 T cells in Susac syndrome. The CDR3 spans 12 residues. Germline V CDR1 and CDR2: SGDLS, YYNGEE. The germline V and J ends were trimmed by 3 bases and 5 bases, with 7 bases remaining between them. Random hexamers primed reverse transcription of about 0.5 to 1 ug RNA. Amplification of the TCR beta CDR3 was carried out by immunoSEQ multiplex PCR, which spanned a total of 54 Vbeta and 13 Jbeta segments. TCRdb re-analysed the immunoSEQ multiplex PCR reads in MiXCR, keeping a single row per CDR3 protein. The repertoire holds around 270,000 distinct CDR3 sequences, about nine tenths seen once, with roughly 0.2% in the top ten.

Sequenced sample: CD8+ T cells from PBMCs. The genes are TRBV9 and TRBJ2-3, with D possibly matching TRBD1 (5 bases). The receptor's source is a human donor with multiple sclerosis. The CDR3 sequence is CASSDRIDTQYF. In nucleotides, the CDR3 is TGTGCCAGCAGCGACAGGATAGATACGCAGTATTTT. Full variable domain (remainder filled in from reference TRBV9 and TRBJ2-3): DSGVTQTPKHLITATGQRVTLRCSPRSGDLSVYWYQQSLDQGLQFLIQYYNGEERAKGNILERFSAQQFPDLHSELNLSSLELGDSALYFCASSDRIDTQYFGPGTRLTVL.